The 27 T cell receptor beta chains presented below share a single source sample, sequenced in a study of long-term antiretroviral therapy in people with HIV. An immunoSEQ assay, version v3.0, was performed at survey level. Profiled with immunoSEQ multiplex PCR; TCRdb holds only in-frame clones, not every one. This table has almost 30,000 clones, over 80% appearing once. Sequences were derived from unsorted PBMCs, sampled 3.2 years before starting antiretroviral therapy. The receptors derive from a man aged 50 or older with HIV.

CDR3 loop: CASSSQDRGDEKLFF. CDR3 DNA sequence: TGTGCCAGCAGCTCTCAAGACAGGGGAGATGAAAAACTGTTTTTT. The rearrangement joins TRBV11-2 to TRBJ1-4, with 8 bases lining up with TRBD1. V lost 4 bases, J lost 6 bases, and 7 bases stayed unmatched. CDR1 SGHAT and CDR2 FQNNGV come from the germline V gene. There are 15 residues in the CDR3.

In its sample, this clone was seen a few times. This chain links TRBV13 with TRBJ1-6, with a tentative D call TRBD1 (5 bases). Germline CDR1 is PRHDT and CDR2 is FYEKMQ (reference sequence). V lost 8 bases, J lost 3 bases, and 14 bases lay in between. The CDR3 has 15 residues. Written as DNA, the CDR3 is TGTGCCAGCGGCTACAGGAGAGTCTATAATTCACCCCTCCACTTT. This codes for CASGYRRVYNSPLHF. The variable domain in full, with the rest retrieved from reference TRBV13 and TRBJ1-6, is AAGVIQSPRHLIKEKRETATLKCYPIPRHDTVYWYQQGPGQDPQFLISFYEKMQSDKGSIPDRFSAQQFSDYHSELNMSSLELGDSALYFCASGYRRVYNSPLHFGNGTRLTVT.

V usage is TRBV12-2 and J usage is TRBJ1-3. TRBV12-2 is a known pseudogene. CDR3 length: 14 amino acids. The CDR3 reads CASRRRYSGNTIYF. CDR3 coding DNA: TGTGCAAGTCGGCGGAGATACTCTGGAAACACCATATATTTT.

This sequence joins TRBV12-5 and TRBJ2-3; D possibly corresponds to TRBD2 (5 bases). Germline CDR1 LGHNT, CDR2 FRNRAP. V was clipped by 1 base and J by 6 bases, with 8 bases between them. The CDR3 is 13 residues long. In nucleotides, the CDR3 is TGTGCTAGTGGTTTGGAACCGGGGGATACGCAGTATTTT. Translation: CASGLEPGDTQYF.

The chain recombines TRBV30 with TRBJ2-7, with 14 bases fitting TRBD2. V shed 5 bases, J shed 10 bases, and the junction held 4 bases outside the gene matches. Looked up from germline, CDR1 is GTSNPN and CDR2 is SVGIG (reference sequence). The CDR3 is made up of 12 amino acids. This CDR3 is CAWAGLAGGQYF. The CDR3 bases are TGTGCCTGGGCTGGACTAGCGGGAGGACAGTACTTC.

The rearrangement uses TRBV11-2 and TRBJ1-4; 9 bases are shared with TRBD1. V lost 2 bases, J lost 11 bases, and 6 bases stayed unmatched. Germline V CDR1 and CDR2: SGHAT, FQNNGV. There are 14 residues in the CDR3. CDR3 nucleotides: TGTGCCAGCAGCTTAAACAGGGGGCCTGGGAAACTGTTTTTT. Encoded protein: CASSLNRGPGKLFF.

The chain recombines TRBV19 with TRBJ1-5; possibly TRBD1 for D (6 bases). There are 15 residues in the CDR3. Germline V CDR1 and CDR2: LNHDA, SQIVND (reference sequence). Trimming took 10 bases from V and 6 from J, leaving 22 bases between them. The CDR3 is CATEQGTAWGQPQHF. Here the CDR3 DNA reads TGTGCCACCGAACAGGGTACTGCGTGGGGTCAGCCCCAGCATTTT. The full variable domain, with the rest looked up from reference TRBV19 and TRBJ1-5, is DGGITQSPKYLFRKEGQNVTLSCEQNLNHDAMYWYRQDPGQGLRLIYYSQIVNDFQKGDIAEGYSVSREKKESFPLTVTSAQKNPTAFYLCATEQGTAWGQPQHFGDGTRLSIL.

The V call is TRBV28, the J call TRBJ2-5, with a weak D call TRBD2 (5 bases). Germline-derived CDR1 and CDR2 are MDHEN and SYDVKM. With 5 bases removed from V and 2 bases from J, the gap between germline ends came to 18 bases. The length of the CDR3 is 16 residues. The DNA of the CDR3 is TGTGCCAGCAGTCCGACACCCGGACGGGAACAAGAGACCCAGTACTTC. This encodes CASSPTPGREQETQYF.

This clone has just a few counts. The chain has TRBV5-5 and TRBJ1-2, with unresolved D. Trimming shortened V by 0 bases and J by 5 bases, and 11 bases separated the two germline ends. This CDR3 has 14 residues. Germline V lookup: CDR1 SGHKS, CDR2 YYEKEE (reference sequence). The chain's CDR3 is CASSLDSRQYGYTF. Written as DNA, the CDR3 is TGTGCCAGCAGCTTGGACTCCCGGCAATATGGCTACACCTTC.

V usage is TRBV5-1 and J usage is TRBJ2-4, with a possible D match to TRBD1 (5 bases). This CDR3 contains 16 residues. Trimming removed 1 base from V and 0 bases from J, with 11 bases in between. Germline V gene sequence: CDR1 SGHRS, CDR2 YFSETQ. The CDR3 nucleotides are TGCGCCAGCAGCTTGTCCCCAGGGATAGCCAAAAACATTCAGTACTTC. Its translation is CASSLSPGIAKNIQYF.

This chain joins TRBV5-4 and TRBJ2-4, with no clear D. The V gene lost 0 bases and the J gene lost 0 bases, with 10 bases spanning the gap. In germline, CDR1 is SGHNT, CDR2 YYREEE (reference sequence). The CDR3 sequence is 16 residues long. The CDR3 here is CASSLVGSRAKNIQYF. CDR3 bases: TGTGCCAGCAGCTTGGTTGGCAGCAGAGCCAAAAACATTCAGTACTTC.

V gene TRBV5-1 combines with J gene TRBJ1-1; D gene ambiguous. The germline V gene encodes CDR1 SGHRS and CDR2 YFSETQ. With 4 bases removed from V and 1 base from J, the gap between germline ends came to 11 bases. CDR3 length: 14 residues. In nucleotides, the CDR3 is TGCGCCAGCAGCCCTGTAGGTGGGAACACTGAAGCTTTCTTT. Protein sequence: CASSPVGGNTEAFF.

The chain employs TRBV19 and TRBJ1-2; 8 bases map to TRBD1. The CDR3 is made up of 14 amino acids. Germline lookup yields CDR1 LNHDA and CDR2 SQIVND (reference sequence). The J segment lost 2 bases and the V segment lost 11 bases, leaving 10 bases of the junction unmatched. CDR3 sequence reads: CAAYDRGRNYGYTF. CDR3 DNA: TGTGCCGCTTACGACAGGGGTCGAAACTATGGCTACACCTTC. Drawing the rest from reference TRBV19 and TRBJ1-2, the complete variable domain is DGGITQSPKYLFRKEGQNVTLSCEQNLNHDAMYWYRQDPGQGLRLIYYSQIVNDFQKGDIAEGYSVSREKKESFPLTVTSAQKNPTAFYLCAAYDRGRNYGYTFGSGTRLTVV.

Here the CDR3 DNA reads TGTGCCAGCAGTTTCGACAGGAGATTGAACACTGAAGCTTTCTTT. It is translated as CASSFDRRLNTEAFF. The chain uses TRBV6-5 and TRBJ1-1, with D tentatively TRBD1 (6 bases). Germline V lookup: CDR1 MNHEY, CDR2 SVGAGI. CDR3 size: 15 residues. The germline V and J ends were trimmed by 4 bases and 0 bases, with 12 bases remaining between them.

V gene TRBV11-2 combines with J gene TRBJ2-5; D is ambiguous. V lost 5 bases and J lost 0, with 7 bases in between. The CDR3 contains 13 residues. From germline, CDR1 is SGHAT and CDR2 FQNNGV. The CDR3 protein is CASSVSHQETQYF. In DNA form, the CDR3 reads TGTGCCAGCAGCGTCAGCCACCAAGAGACCCAGTACTTC.

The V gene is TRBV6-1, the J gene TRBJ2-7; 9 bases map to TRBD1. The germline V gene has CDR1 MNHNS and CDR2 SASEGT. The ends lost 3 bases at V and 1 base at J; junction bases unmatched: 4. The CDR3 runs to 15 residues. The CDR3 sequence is CASSEVGTGSYEQYF. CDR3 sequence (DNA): TGTGCCAGCAGTGAGGTTGGGACAGGGTCCTACGAGCAGTACTTC.

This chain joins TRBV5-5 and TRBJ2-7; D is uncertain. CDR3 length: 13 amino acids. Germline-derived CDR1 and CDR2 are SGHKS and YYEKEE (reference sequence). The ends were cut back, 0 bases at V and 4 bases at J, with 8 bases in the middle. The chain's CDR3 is CASSLEGMYEQYF. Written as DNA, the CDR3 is TGTGCCAGCAGCTTGGAAGGGATGTACGAGCAGTACTTC.

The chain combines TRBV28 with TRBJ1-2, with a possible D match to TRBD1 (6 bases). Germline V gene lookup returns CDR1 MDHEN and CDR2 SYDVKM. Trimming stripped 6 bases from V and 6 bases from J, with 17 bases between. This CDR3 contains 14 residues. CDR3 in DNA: TGTGCCAGCAGCCGTCAACAGGGTTTTCATGGCTACACCTTC. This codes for CASSRQQGFHGYTF.

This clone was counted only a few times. DNA for the CDR3: TGTGCCAGTAGCCGGAAACGATCGATGCAGGGGCTCCAAGAGACCCAGTACTTC. Residues: CASSRKRSMQGLQETQYF. The chain carries TRBV19 and TRBJ2-5; D possibly corresponds to TRBD1 (6 bases). The V and J ends lost 6 bases and 1 base respectively, with 24 bases between them. The CDR3 is 18 amino acids. Germline CDR1 reads LNHDA; CDR2 reads SQIVND (reference sequence).

CDR3 sequence (DNA): TGTGCCAGCAGTTTGGGACAGGGGTTTTATCAGCCCCAGCATTTT. This codes for CASSLGQGFYQPQHF. The chain combines TRBV28 with TRBJ1-5; 10 positions match TRBD1. The CDR3 extends over 15 amino acids. Germline CDR1 and CDR2: MDHEN and SYDVKM. V shed 3 bases, J shed 5 bases, and the junction held 4 bases outside the gene matches.

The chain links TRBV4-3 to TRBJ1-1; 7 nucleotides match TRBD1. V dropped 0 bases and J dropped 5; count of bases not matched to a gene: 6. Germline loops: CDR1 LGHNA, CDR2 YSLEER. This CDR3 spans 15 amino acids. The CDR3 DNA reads TGCGCCAGCAGCCAAGATTTCGGGACAGATACTGAAGCTTTCTTT. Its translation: CASSQDFGTDTEAFF.

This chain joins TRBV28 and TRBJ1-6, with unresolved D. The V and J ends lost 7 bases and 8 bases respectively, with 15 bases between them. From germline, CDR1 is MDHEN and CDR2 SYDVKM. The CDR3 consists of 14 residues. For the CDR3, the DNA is TGTGCCAGCACCCTTGTGGCAGCGCATTCACCCCTCCACTTT. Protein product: CASTLVAAHSPLHF.

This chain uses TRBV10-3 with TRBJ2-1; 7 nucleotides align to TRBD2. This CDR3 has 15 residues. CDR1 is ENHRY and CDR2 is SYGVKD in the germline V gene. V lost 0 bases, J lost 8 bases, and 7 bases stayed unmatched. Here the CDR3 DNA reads TGTGCCATCAGTGAGTCGAGACTTGCGGGGGATGAGCAGTTCTTC. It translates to CAISESRLAGDEQFF.

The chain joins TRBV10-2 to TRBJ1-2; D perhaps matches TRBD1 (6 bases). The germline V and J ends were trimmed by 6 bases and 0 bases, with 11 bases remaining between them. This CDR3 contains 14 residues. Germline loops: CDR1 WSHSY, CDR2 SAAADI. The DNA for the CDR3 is TGCGCCAGCAGGCGGGGGCCTACTAACTATGGCTACACCTTC. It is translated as CASRRGPTNYGYTF.

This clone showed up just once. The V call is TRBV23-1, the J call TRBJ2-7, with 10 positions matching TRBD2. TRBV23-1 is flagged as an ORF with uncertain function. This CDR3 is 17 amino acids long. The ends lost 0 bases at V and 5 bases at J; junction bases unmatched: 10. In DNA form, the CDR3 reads TGCGCCAGCAGTCAATCCCTAGCGGGGGCCCCGAGTGACGAGCAGTACTTC. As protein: CASSQSLAGAPSDEQYF.

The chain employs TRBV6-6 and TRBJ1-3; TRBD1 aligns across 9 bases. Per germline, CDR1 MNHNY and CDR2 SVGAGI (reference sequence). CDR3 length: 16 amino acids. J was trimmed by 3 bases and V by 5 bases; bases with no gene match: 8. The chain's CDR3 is CASSTRQGEDGNTIYF. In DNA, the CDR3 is TGTGCCAGCAGTACCCGACAGGGGGAGGATGGAAACACCATATATTTT.

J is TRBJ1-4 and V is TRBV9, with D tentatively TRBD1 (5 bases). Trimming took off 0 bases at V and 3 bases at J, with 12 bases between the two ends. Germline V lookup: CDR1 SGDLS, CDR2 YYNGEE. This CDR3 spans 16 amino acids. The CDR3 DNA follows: TGTGCCAGCAGCGTAGCTTCGGGGGAGGCTAATGAAAAACTGTTTTTT. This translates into CASSVASGEANEKLFF.